Here is one T cell receptor beta chain with its context. The antigen is undetermined. Germline-derived CDR1 and CDR2 are SGHTA and FQGNSA. The CDR3 is made up of 18 amino acids. The trim removed 3 bases at V and 3 bases at J, leaving 10 bases unmatched. The data belong to a study of tumor-infiltrating lymphocytes in localized non-small cell lung cancer. Sequencing was performed with immunoSEQ multiplex PCR; in TCRdb, only in-frame clones are kept and a portion is missing. Of some 22,000 clones listed, about 80% were seen once; the top ten hold more than 3%. Findings of the study overall: Different pieces of the same tissue were used for each assay.

The sequence was collected from a human donor with non-small cell lung cancer. The chain is built from TRBV7-2 and TRBJ2-7; TRBD2 matches 14 bases. Material for sequencing was lung tumor tissue. The CDR3 bases are TGTGCCAGCAGCTTGGAAGGGACTAGCGGGAGTGTAATCTACGAGCAGTACTTC. It is translated as CASSLEGTSGSVIYEQYF.